The T cell receptor (beta chain) under discussion was sequenced for a study of cytomegalovirus exposure and HLA in healthy donors. Study as a whole: Among 150 million to 200 million T cells, an earlier analysis found approximately 110 million unique TCR beta sequences.

The CDR3 totals 13 residues. Germline CDR1 and CDR2: MNHEY and SMNVEV (reference sequence). PCR amplification relied on 60 Vbeta primers (plus 13 Jbeta primers). TCRdb's copy holds only in-frame clones and misses some; the assay was immunoSEQ multiplex PCR. The table lists roughly 120,000 clones, over 8% of them singletons, with 4.5% to 7% in the top ten. This clone has a handful of counts. Its antigen is unidentified. Although they were nominally healthy when sampled, donors likely had unrecorded immune exposures. Study-level findings and limits: In vitro assays verified that three CMV-associated chains recognized CMV antigens specifically. Data from an earlier analysis indicated that most TCR beta V segments were productive either about 87% or about 30% of the time.

The sequencing sample was made of PBMCs. This TCR was sampled from a man in his forties in good health and CMV-seronegative. The chain carries TRBV27 and TRBJ2-5; D is unclear. The J call may be in error: the DNA end matches TRBJ2-7 better. The CDR3 is CASSLQVTYEQYF. CDR3 bases: TGTGCCAGCAGTTTACAGGTTACCTACGAGCAGTACTTC.